The 30 T cell receptor beta chains reported below all come from one sample, sequenced in a study of T-cell memory formation after mild COVID-19. One entry per CDR3 protein, called by TCRdb with MiXCR from the 5' RACE reads. The sample has about 450,000 distinct CDR3 sequences; 23% are singletons. The material sequenced was PBMCs or a T cell subset sorted from them (not recorded which). The receptors stem from an adult woman who had mild COVID-19 (a few samples of this study predate the infection). Cell type and time point are not known.

The chain employs TRBV30 and TRBJ2-7; D is undetermined. From germline, CDR1 is GTSNPN and CDR2 SVGIG (reference sequence). Trimming removed 3 bases from V and 7 bases from J, with 16 bases in between. This CDR3 has 13 amino acids. CDR3 protein: CAWRSGLLGEQYF. Written as DNA, the CDR3 is TGTGCCTGGAGGTCGGGCCTTCTAGGGGAGCAGTACTTC.

The table lists this clonotype with a few counts. V gene TRBV7-3 combines with J gene TRBJ2-5, with D possibly being TRBD1 or TRBD2 (6 bases each). Per the germline V gene, CDR1 is SGHTA and CDR2 is FQGTGA. The V end was cut by 5 bases, the J end by 4 bases, with 20 bases between. This CDR3 has 16 amino acids. In DNA, the CDR3 is TGTGCCAGCAGCCTACCTGACAGTGGGGGGCGAGAGACCCAGTACTTC. Its protein product is CASSLPDSGGRETQYF.

The chain couples TRBV5-1 to TRBJ2-7, with 7 nucleotides matching TRBD1. The V and J ends lost 0 bases and 1 base, in that order; junction bases with no gene match: 7. Germline CDR1 reads SGHRS; CDR2 reads YFSETQ. There are 16 residues in the CDR3. The CDR3 DNA reads TGCGCCAGCAGCTTGGCCCCCAGGGGGTCGTCCTACGAGCAGTACTTC. The encoded protein is CASSLAPRGSSYEQYF.

The table lists this clonotype with many counts. The junction and the germline gene differ at one end; a read error may be behind it. The chain joins TRBV12-3 or TRBV12-4 to TRBJ2-5; tentatively, D is TRBD1 (5 bases). CDR3 length equals 12 residues. CDR3 DNA: TGTGCCAGCAGTTTTAGCTCGGCACCCCAGGGCTTC. Amino acids: CASSFSSAPQGF.

In its sample, this clonotype was seen a few times. The gene calls are TRBV7-7 and TRBJ1-3; 8 bases match TRBD1. The CDR3 is made up of 16 amino acids. Germline CDR1 reads SSHAT; CDR2 reads FNYEAQ (reference sequence). The junction had 6 bases not matched to a gene; V was cut back by 5 bases and J by 0 bases. CDR3 in amino acids: CASSPGTGSSGNTIYF. CDR3 DNA sequence: TGTGCCAGCAGCCCAGGGACAGGCAGCTCTGGAAACACCATATATTTT.

The V gene is TRBV4-1, the J gene TRBJ2-1, with D possibly TRBD1 on 5 matching bases. Looked up from germline, CDR1 is MGHRA and CDR2 is YSYEKL. V dropped 0 bases and J dropped 9 bases, with 15 bases sitting between them. This CDR3 has 15 amino acids. The CDR3 is CASSQDPWQGSEQFF. CDR3 bases: TGCGCCAGCAGCCAAGATCCGTGGCAGGGAAGTGAGCAGTTCTTC.

The sample holds a few counts of this clonotype. The V gene is TRBV29-1, the J gene TRBJ2-7, with TRBD2 as a possible D gene (5 bases). This CDR3 is 12 amino acids long. The V end lost 4 bases, the J end lost 3 bases, and 10 bases lay between the germline ends. Germline V gene sequence: CDR1 SQVTM, CDR2 ANQGSEA. CDR3 region: CSVVGLSYEQYF. As DNA, the CDR3 is TGCAGCGTTGTTGGACTGAGCTACGAGCAGTACTTC.

Only a few counts were recorded for this clonotype. The rearrangement joins TRBV20-1 to TRBJ1-1; unclear D gene. The V end lost 5 bases, the J end lost 0 bases, and 16 bases lay between the germline ends. Germline V gives CDR1 DFQATT, CDR2 SNEGSKA (reference sequence). CDR3 length equals 15 residues. The CDR3 DNA reads as TGCAGTGCTCCAAACCACGGACGGTTGAACACTGAAGCTTTCTTT. This codes for CSAPNHGRLNTEAFF.

This clonotype came up many times. This chain connects TRBV5-1 to TRBJ2-7, with 7 bases aligning to TRBD1. The CDR3 is 16 residues long. Trimming at V came to 0 bases and at J to 2 bases, leaving 8 bases not matched to a gene. The germline gives CDR1 SGHRS, CDR2 YFSETQ. The CDR3 nucleotides read TGCGCCAGCAGCTTGGAGGGACAGCGACTACCCTACGAGCAGTACTTC. Residues: CASSLEGQRLPYEQYF. Full variable domain (remainder filled in from reference TRBV5-1 and TRBJ2-7): KAGVTQTPRYLIKTRGQQVTLSCSPISGHRSVSWYQQTPGQGLQFLFEYFSETQRNKGNFPGRFSGRQFSNSRSEMNVSTLELGDSALYLCASSLEGQRLPYEQYFGPGTRLTVT.

The chain couples TRBV7-9 to TRBJ2-1; the match to TRBD2 covers 9 bases. The CDR3 contains 17 residues. In germline, CDR1 is SEHNR, CDR2 FQNEAQ (reference sequence). After removal of 5 bases from V and 5 bases from J, the junction contained 13 bases not matched to a gene. The chain's CDR3 is CASSQTSGPFLNNEQFF. The CDR3 bases are TGTGCCAGCAGCCAGACTAGCGGACCCTTCCTAAACAATGAGCAGTTCTTC.

The chain couples TRBV18 to TRBJ2-2; 7 nucleotides line up with TRBD1. The CDR3 runs to 15 residues. CDR1 is KGHSH, CDR2 LQKENI, per germline. Unmatched junction bases numbered 5, after V lost 6 bases and J lost 1 base. CDR3 coding DNA: TGTGCCAGCTCTCAGAGGACAGGGAACACCGGGGAGCTGTTTTTT. Amino acid sequence: CASSQRTGNTGELFF. The full variable domain, rest sourced from reference TRBV18 and TRBJ2-2, is NAGVMQNPRHLVRRRGQEARLRCSPMKGHSHVYWYRQLPEEGLKFMVYLQKENIIDESGMPKERFSAEFPKEGPSILRIQQVVRGDSAAYFCASSQRTGNTGELFFGEGSRLTVL.

This clonotype has only a few counts. This rearrangement joins TRBV19 to TRBJ2-1; D not resolved. CDR1 is LNHDA, CDR2 SQIVND, per germline (reference sequence). The CDR3 contains 14 residues. V was cut by 3 bases and J by 4 bases, with 10 bases left in between. The CDR3 bases are TGTGCCAGTAGTATCGAAACTACATACAATGAGCAGTTCTTC. Encoded protein: CASSIETTYNEQFF.

V and J are TRBV6-6 and TRBJ1-2; weak D call: TRBD1 (5 bases). Germline V CDR1 and CDR2: MNHNY, SVGAGI (reference sequence). The CDR3 length is 12 residues. V lost 5 bases and J 3 bases, leaving 7 bases between the germline ends. This CDR3 is CASSGDHYGYTF. The CDR3 coding sequence is TGTGCCAGCAGTGGGGACCACTATGGCTACACCTTC.

This clonotype has a handful of counts. The rearrangement joins TRBV6-5 to TRBJ2-3, with 14 positions matching TRBD2. CDR1 MNHEY and CDR2 SVGAGI come from the germline V gene. This CDR3 contains 15 residues. Germline trimming cut 5 bases from V and 6 bases from J; bases unmatched to any gene: 4. CDR3 residues: CASSGTSGSGDTQYF. The CDR3 region has the DNA TGTGCCAGCAGTGGGACTAGCGGGAGTGGGGATACGCAGTATTTT.

The V call is TRBV30, the J call TRBJ1-1; no firm D call. There are 13 residues in the CDR3. V lost 2 bases and J 0 bases, leaving 7 bases between the germline ends. Germline assignment: CDR1 GTSNPN and CDR2 SVGIG (reference sequence). The CDR3 DNA reads TGTGCCTGGAGTCTGACCATGAACACTGAAGCTTTCTTT. Its translation: CAWSLTMNTEAFF.

The gene calls are TRBV6-5 and TRBJ1-1; tentative D call: TRBD1 (6 bases). This CDR3 is 15 amino acids long. The V gene's germline CDR1 is MNHEY and CDR2 SVGAGI. V lost 5 bases and J lost 0, with 13 bases in between. CDR3 bases: TGTGCCAGCAGTCGCCTCGGACAGATGAACACTGAAGCTTTCTTT. Protein: CASSRLGQMNTEAFF.

The rearrangement joins TRBV6-4 to TRBJ1-2; 10 nucleotides match TRBD1. Germline values: CDR1 MRHNA, CDR2 SNTAGT. V shed 4 bases and J 8 bases; nucleotides not matched to a gene: 13. The CDR3 has 16 amino acids. The DNA for the CDR3 is TGTGCCAGCAGTGCACGATCCGGGACAGGGGCTTCCGGCTACACCTTC. As protein: CASSARSGTGASGYTF.

This clonotype was detected a few times. The chain combines TRBV6-5 with TRBJ2-3, with D perhaps TRBD2 (6 bases). CDR3 length: 15 amino acids. The V end was cut by 4 bases, the J end by 2 bases, with 13 bases between. The V gene's germline CDR1 is MNHEY and CDR2 SVGAGI. In DNA, the CDR3 is TGTGCCAGCAGTTCGAGCGGGCCCTTCACAGATACGCAGTATTTT. Its translation: CASSSSGPFTDTQYF.

As DNA, the CDR3 is TGCAGTGCTAGAGTCCCGACTAGCGGGAGAGCCACCGGGGAGCTGTTTTTT. Translation gives CSARVPTSGRATGELFF. The rearrangement joins TRBV20-1 to TRBJ2-2, with 12 positions matching TRBD2. Looked up from germline, CDR1 is DFQATT and CDR2 is SNEGSKA (reference sequence). The CDR3 covers 17 residues. The V and J ends lost 1 base and 4 bases, in that order; junction bases with no gene match: 7.

This clonotype was seen more than once but under ten times. The genes are TRBV7-3 and TRBJ2-3; D remains ambiguous. The CDR3 is made up of 13 amino acids. V was shortened by 3 bases and J by 6 bases, with 10 bases between the two germline ends. Germline V gene lookup returns CDR1 SGHTA and CDR2 FQGTGA. For the CDR3, the DNA is TGTGCCAGCAGCTTTGGGCCCCCCGATACGCAGTATTTT. Its translation: CASSFGPPDTQYF.

This sequence joins TRBV29-1 and TRBJ2-3, with D possibly being TRBD2 (6 bases). Trimming pared 3 bases from V and 2 bases from J, leaving 18 bases between. Germline V gene lookup returns CDR1 SQVTM and CDR2 ANQGSEA. The CDR3 has 16 residues. The chain's CDR3 is CSVEGLPRPDTDTQYF. CDR3 in DNA: TGCAGCGTTGAGGGACTCCCCAGACCCGACACAGATACGCAGTATTTT.

This rearrangement joins TRBV10-3 to TRBJ1-5; the match to TRBD1 covers 10 bases. The trim removed 10 bases at V and 5 bases at J, leaving 8 bases unmatched. The germline gives CDR1 ENHRY, CDR2 SYGVKD. This CDR3 is 14 amino acids long. This CDR3 is CATSGTGAHQPQHF. Written as DNA, the CDR3 is TGTGCCACGTCCGGGACAGGGGCACATCAGCCCCAGCATTTT.

The gene calls are TRBV18 and TRBJ2-7; D may match TRBD1 or TRBD2 (5 bases each). This CDR3 contains 18 residues. Per germline, CDR1 KGHSH and CDR2 LQKENI. Trimming cost V 2 bases and J 3 bases, with 23 bases left between them. As DNA, the CDR3 is TGTGCCAGCTCACCATCAGGGCTTGAGGGCGTCACGGGCTACGAGCAGTACTTC. This codes for CASSPSGLEGVTGYEQYF.

The chain combines TRBV4-2 with TRBJ1-2, with unresolved D. Germline CDR1 reads LGHNA; CDR2 reads YNFKEQ. This CDR3 spans 14 amino acids. Trimming pared 0 bases from V and 0 bases from J, leaving 5 bases between. The CDR3: CASSQDSANYGYTF. The CDR3 DNA follows: TGTGCCAGCAGCCAAGACAGCGCTAACTATGGCTACACCTTC.

The gene calls are TRBV16 and TRBJ2-2; D unresolved. V was pared by 4 bases and J by 7 bases, with 13 bases between. CDR1 KGHSY and CDR2 FQNENV come from the germline V gene. The CDR3 contains 14 residues. CDR3 protein: CASSPIGRGGELFF. DNA of the CDR3: TGTGCCAGCAGCCCTATAGGAAGAGGCGGGGAGCTGTTTTTT.

The V call is TRBV6-5, the J call TRBJ1-1; TRBD1 agrees at 7 bases. This CDR3 spans 12 amino acids. The germline V gene encodes CDR1 MNHEY and CDR2 SVGAGI. V was clipped by 6 bases and J by 7 bases; unmatched bases: 5. The DNA of the CDR3 is TGTGCCAGCAGCCACAGGGGCGGTGAAGCTTTCTTT. This translates into CASSHRGGEAFF.

In this sample, this clonotype turned up a few times. V and J are TRBV20-1 and TRBJ1-1; D possibly corresponds to TRBD1 (5 bases). V lost 2 bases and J lost 4, with 14 bases in between. Germline V lookup: CDR1 DFQATT, CDR2 SNEGSKA (reference sequence). The CDR3 spans 14 residues. CDR3 amino acids: CSARPRGRGTEAFF. The CDR3 DNA is TGCAGTGCTAGACCACGGGGGAGGGGCACTGAAGCTTTCTTT.

J is TRBJ1-1 and V is TRBV7-3; TRBD1 might be the D (5 bases). Trimming left V 3 bases short and J 7 bases short, with 15 bases between. The CDR3 totals 14 residues. Germline V gives CDR1 SGHTA, CDR2 FQGTGA. The CDR3 loop reads CASSFTGDGGEAFF. For the CDR3, the DNA is TGTGCCAGCAGCTTCACAGGCGACGGAGGTGAAGCTTTCTTT.

The chain recombines TRBV10-3 with TRBJ1-1, with D perhaps TRBD1 (6 bases). The CDR3 consists of 15 residues. Germline V CDR1 and CDR2: ENHRY, SYGVKD. The ends were cut back, 3 bases at V and 4 bases at J, with 15 bases in the middle. The DNA of the CDR3 is TGTGCCATCAGTGACCCACAGGGCGGTGGCACTGAAGCTTTCTTT. It encodes CAISDPQGGGTEAFF.

V and J are TRBV7-2 and TRBJ1-5, with a weak D call TRBD1 (5 bases). Trimming pared 6 bases from V and 6 bases from J, leaving 15 bases between. Germline V lookup: CDR1 SGHTA, CDR2 FQGNSA. This CDR3 has 14 amino acids. This CDR3 is CASRPGGTGQPQHF. DNA of the CDR3: TGTGCCAGCAGACCCGGGGGAACTGGTCAGCCCCAGCATTTT.